Shown below are 24 T cell receptor beta chains from a single sample sequenced in a study of T cells in Graves' hyperthyroidism and ophthalmopathy. Amplification yielded TCR beta CDR3 regions, with RNA transcripts as the source. HTBI primers drove first-round RT-PCR of the TCR CDR3. TCRdb analysed the multiplex PCR reads with MiXCR anew, one entry per CDR3 protein. The table records 300,000 to 450,000 distinct CDR3 sequences, about 14% of them present only once. Input material: blood. The source of these receptors is a woman aged 30 to 39 with Graves' ophthalmopathy.

A remark on this clonotype: Its ends do not fully match the called genes, so a read error is possible. The chain is built from TRBV5-5 and TRBJ2-6; TRBD1 might be the D (5 bases). The CDR3 consists of 15 residues. Germline V CDR1 and CDR2: SGHKS, YYEKEE (reference sequence). CDR3 protein: CTSSQGLPGANVLTF. DNA for the CDR3: TGTACCAGCAGTCAGGGCCTACCGGGGGCCAACGTCCTGACTTTC.

There are a few counts of this clonotype. J is TRBJ1-4 and V is TRBV10-3; possibly TRBD1 for D (5 bases). Trimming removed 3 bases from V and 5 bases from J, with 16 bases in between. This CDR3 is built from 16 residues. The germline V gene encodes CDR1 ENHRY and CDR2 SYGVKD. This chain's CDR3 is CAISEGKGLLNEKLFF. CDR3 DNA: TGTGCCATCAGTGAAGGGAAGGGGCTCCTAAATGAAAAACTGTTTTTT.

This clonotype showed up many times. The rearrangement joins TRBV20-1 to TRBJ2-2, with TRBD2 identical over 12 bases. V shed 3 bases and J 6 bases; nucleotides not matched to a gene: 5. The germline V gene encodes CDR1 DFQATT and CDR2 SNEGSKA (reference sequence). The CDR3 sequence is 15 residues long. The CDR3 reads CSASILAGGPGELFF. CDR3 coding DNA: TGCAGTGCTAGCATCCTAGCGGGGGGGCCCGGGGAGCTGTTTTTT.

This clonotype was counted ten times or more. The chain is built from TRBV7-2 and TRBJ2-5; 11 positions match TRBD1. The germline V gene encodes CDR1 SGHTA and CDR2 FQGNSA. The CDR3 spans 15 residues. The ends lost 3 bases at V and 3 bases at J; junction bases unmatched: 3. For the CDR3, the DNA is TGTGCCAGCAGCTTGTGGGGACAGGGGGAAGAGACCCAGTACTTC. Its protein is CASSLWGQGEETQYF.

This clonotype has a count of ten or more. V is TRBV7-3 and J is TRBJ2-2, with a weak D call TRBD1 (5 bases). There are 15 residues in the CDR3. Trimming stripped 4 bases from V and 1 base from J, with 10 bases between. Germline V gene sequence: CDR1 SGHTA, CDR2 FQGTGA. CDR3 in amino acids: CASSSPDRNTGELFF. CDR3 DNA: TGTGCCAGCAGCTCCCCCGACAGGAACACCGGGGAGCTGTTTTTT.

Ten or more counts support this clonotype. V is TRBV6-6 and J is TRBJ1-1; D uncertain. The V gene lost 0 bases and the J gene lost 1 base, with 3 bases spanning the gap. The CDR3 is 13 amino acids. Germline V gene data show CDR1 as MNHNY and CDR2 as SVGAGI (reference sequence). The CDR3 here is CASSYSQNTEAFF. The DNA for the CDR3 is TGTGCCAGCAGTTACTCACAGAACACTGAAGCTTTCTTT.

This chain uses TRBV24-1 with TRBJ1-4, with D maybe TRBD1 (5 bases). CDR3 size: 15 residues. The V gene lost 9 bases and the J gene lost 10 bases, with 23 bases spanning the gap. Germline CDR1 is KGHDR and CDR2 is SFDVKD. The CDR3 DNA sequence: TGTGCCACCGAGACGCCAGAGGAGGGACCTGCAAAACTGTTTTTT. Its translation is CATETPEEGPAKLFF.

In this sample, this clonotype turned up many times. V is TRBV4-2 and J is TRBJ2-5; the D gene is possibly TRBD2 (5 bases). Germline lookup yields CDR1 LGHNA and CDR2 YNFKEQ. The CDR3 sequence is 16 residues long. V gave up 0 bases and J gave up 5 bases, with 16 bases separating them. The CDR3 region has the DNA TGTGCCAGCAGCCAAGACCCCGGGATCCCTGAGGAGACCCAGTACTTC. Amino acids: CASSQDPGIPEETQYF.

The table lists this clonotype with many counts. CDR3 in amino acids: CASRQGSGQETQYF. DNA of the CDR3: TGTGCCAGCAGACAGGGGAGCGGTCAAGAGACCCAGTACTTC. V is TRBV6-1 and J is TRBJ2-5; TRBD1 aligns across 7 bases. Germline lookup yields CDR1 MNHNS and CDR2 SASEGT. V lost 6 bases to trimming and J lost 2 bases; unmatched junction nucleotides: 6. The CDR3 has 14 amino acids.

This clonotype was detected many times. This chain links TRBV2 with TRBJ2-5, with TRBD1 matching over 8 bases. The germline gives CDR1 SNHLY, CDR2 FYNNEI. This CDR3 comprises 16 residues. Trimming took 4 bases from V and 5 from J; bases not matched to a gene: 12. The CDR3 nucleotides read TGTGCCAGCAGTGCCAGGATGACAGGGGTCCGGGAGACCCAGTACTTC. Residues: CASSARMTGVRETQYF. The whole variable domain, filled in from reference TRBV2 and TRBJ2-5, reads EPEVTQTPSHQVTQMGQEVILRCVPISNHLYFYWYRQILGQKVEFLVSFYNNEISEKSEIFDDQFSVERPDGSNFTLKIRSTKLEDSAMYFCASSARMTGVRETQYFGPGTRLLVL.

This clonotype was detected many times. V gene TRBV5-8 combines with J gene TRBJ2-5; TRBD1 matches 8 bases. CDR3 length equals 13 residues. The V gene's germline CDR1 is SGHTS and CDR2 YDEGEE. V lost 5 bases to trimming and J lost 4 bases; unmatched junction nucleotides: 4. This CDR3 reads CASRLTGVETQYF. In DNA, the CDR3 is TGTGCCAGCAGACTGACAGGGGTAGAGACCCAGTACTTC.

This clonotype came up many times. The J gene is TRBJ1-5, the V gene TRBV27, with D tentatively TRBD1 (6 bases). The CDR3 is 16 residues long. The germline V gene encodes CDR1 MNHEY and CDR2 SMNVEV (reference sequence). V was clipped by 0 bases and J by 4 bases, with 13 bases between them. In DNA form, the CDR3 reads TGTGCCAGCAGTTTATCTGGCCGGACAGCGAATCAGCCCCAGCATTTT. This codes for CASSLSGRTANQPQHF.

At least ten counts were recorded for this clonotype. The gene calls are TRBV28 and TRBJ1-3; no reliable D call. Looked up from germline, CDR1 is MDHEN and CDR2 is SYDVKM. CDR3 length: 13 residues. Trimming left V 10 bases short and J 0 bases short, with 10 bases between. CDR3 in amino acids: CATALGSGNTIYF. Here the CDR3 DNA reads TGTGCCACCGCATTGGGCTCTGGAAACACCATATATTTT. The variable domain in full, with the rest retrieved from reference TRBV28 and TRBJ1-3, is DVKVTQSSRYLVKRTGEKVFLECVQDMDHENMFWYRQDPGLGLRLIYFSYDVKMKEKGDIPEGYSVSREKKERFSLILESASTNQTSMYLCATALGSGNTIYFGEGSWLTVV.

This clonotype was detected ten times or more. The chain combines TRBV5-1 with TRBJ1-1; D unclear. There are 14 residues in the CDR3. The germline V gene encodes CDR1 SGHRS and CDR2 YFSETQ. Trimming pared 2 bases from V and 1 base from J, leaving 9 bases between. The CDR3 DNA follows: TGCGCCAGCAGCTTAGAAGAGGCGAACACTGAAGCTTTCTTT. Residues: CASSLEEANTEAFF.

This clonotype was seen many times. The genes are TRBV2 and TRBJ1-2; D uncertain. V lost 10 bases and J lost 2, with 23 bases in between. The CDR3 has 16 amino acids. Per the germline V gene, CDR1 is SNHLY and CDR2 is FYNNEI. CDR3 in DNA: TGTGCCACGTTCGCGGGCCCGGCTGGGCCAAACTATGGCTACACCTTC. Translation gives CATFAGPAGPNYGYTF. Complete variable domain (other parts from reference TRBV2 and TRBJ1-2): EPEVTQTPSHQVTQMGQEVILRCVPISNHLYFYWYRQILGQKVEFLVSFYNNEISEKSEIFDDQFSVERPDGSNFTLKIRSTKLEDSAMYFCATFAGPAGPNYGYTFGSGTRLTVV.

This clonotype has at least ten counts. J is TRBJ2-1 and V is TRBV4-1, with 10 bases fitting TRBD1. The V gene end was trimmed by 0 bases and the J gene end by 3 bases; junction bases not matched to a gene: 5. The CDR3 extends over 17 amino acids. In germline, CDR1 is MGHRA, CDR2 YSYEKL. CDR3 sequence (DNA): TGCGCCAGCAGCCAAGATAGGGACAGGGGTTACTACAATGAGCAGTTCTTC. It yields the protein CASSQDRDRGYYNEQFF.

This clonotype was observed at least ten times. The rearrangement joins TRBV20-1 to TRBJ1-1; D is uncertain. Germline V CDR1 and CDR2: DFQATT, SNEGSKA (reference sequence). Trimming cost V 5 bases and J 2 bases, with 18 bases left between them. CDR3 size: 15 residues. For the CDR3, the DNA is TGCAGTGCTCTACCAGTTGGGCAGGCTAACACTGAAGCTTTCTTT. This codes for CSALPVGQANTEAFF.

The rearrangement uses TRBV27 and TRBJ2-7; TRBD1 matches at 8 bases. V trimming: 3 bases; J trimming: 6 bases; junction bases outside the gene matches: 4. The CDR3 runs 13 residues. Per the germline V gene, CDR1 is MNHEY and CDR2 is SMNVEV (reference sequence). CDR3 region: CASSFHDRGEQYF. CDR3 bases: TGTGCCAGCAGTTTTCACGACAGGGGCGAGCAGTACTTC.

This clonotype occurred many times. This sequence joins TRBV27 and TRBJ1-2, with 7 nucleotides matching TRBD1. Trimming removed 6 bases from V and 6 bases from J; junction bases left unmatched: 13. The germline V gene encodes CDR1 MNHEY and CDR2 SMNVEV (reference sequence). This CDR3 contains 15 residues. The CDR3 protein is CASSLLGGVVDGYTF. CDR3 sequence (DNA): TGTGCCAGCAGCTTACTAGGGGGCGTAGTGGATGGCTACACCTTC.

The V call is TRBV7-2, the J call TRBJ2-2; possible D gene TRBD2, 6 bases. Trimming left V 4 bases short and J 6 bases short, with 24 bases between. CDR1 is SGHTA and CDR2 is FQGNSA in the germline V gene. CDR3 size: 18 residues. CDR3 coding DNA: TGTGCCAGCAGCTCACTGTTTAAAGGTTGGGGCGGGGCCGGGGAGCTGTTTTTT. Translated, it gives CASSSLFKGWGGAGELFF.

On this clonotype itself: A much larger clone is a single base away; this may be a read error. The V call is TRBV18, the J call TRBJ2-1, with 7 bases lining up with TRBD2. The CDR3 sequence is 15 residues long. V shed 2 bases and J 1 base; nucleotides not matched to a gene: 2. From germline, CDR1 is KGHSH and CDR2 LQKENI. The CDR3 region is CASSPGGVSYNEQFF. CDR3 DNA: TGTGCCAGCTCACCAGGGGGGGTGTCCTACAATGAGCAGTTCTTC.

A few counts support this clonotype. The chain recombines TRBV15 with TRBJ1-1; TRBD1 might be the D (5 bases). This CDR3 has 17 residues. V lost 1 base and J 1 base, leaving 16 bases between the germline ends. Looked up from germline, CDR1 is LNHNV and CDR2 is YYDKDF (reference sequence). CDR3 sequence: CATSRGGAGRKNTEAFF. The CDR3 bases are TGTGCCACCAGCAGAGGAGGTGCAGGGAGGAAGAACACTGAAGCTTTCTTT.

This clonotype was counted many times. This sequence joins TRBV2 and TRBJ1-2; D is possibly TRBD1 (6 bases). Trimming took off 5 bases at V and 0 bases at J, with 13 bases between the two ends. Germline CDR1 reads SNHLY; CDR2 reads FYNNEI. The CDR3 consists of 15 residues. CDR3 sequence reads: CASSSDSRTNYGYTF. In DNA form, the CDR3 reads TGTGCCAGCAGTTCGGACAGTAGGACTAACTATGGCTACACCTTC.

In this sample, this clonotype turned up many times. The chain uses TRBV6-2 or TRBV6-3 and TRBJ2-5, with TRBD2 as a possible D gene (5 bases). The germline V and J ends were trimmed by 0 bases and 2 bases, with 13 bases remaining between them. CDR3 length: 16 amino acids. Germline CDR1 and CDR2: MNHEY and SVGEGT. This CDR3 reads CASSYSETPGQETQYF. In nucleotides, the CDR3 is TGTGCCAGCAGTTACTCGGAGACTCCGGGGCAAGAGACCCAGTACTTC.